This T cell receptor beta chain was sequenced for a study of T cell changes during pregnancy in multiple sclerosis. The CDR3 extends over 14 amino acids. Germline loops: CDR1 SGHDT, CDR2 YYEEEE. Trimming cost V 4 bases and J 2 bases, with 11 bases left between them. The assay was immunoSEQ multiplex PCR, and TCRdb's table has in-frame clones only and misses some. Seen here are tens of thousands of clones, approximately 90% observed once, and the top ten hold approximately 1.1%. The chain employs TRBV5-6 and TRBJ2-3, with D tentatively TRBD2 (5 bases). Sequenced here: CD4+ T cells from peripheral blood mononuclear cells, sampled after pregnancy. The clonotype was recovered from a female donor with multiple sclerosis, enrolled in a pregnancy study. CDR3 sequence reads: CASSPVGVTDTQYF. The CDR3 DNA reads TGTGCCAGCAGCCCGGTCGGGGTCACAGATACGCAGTATTTT. Full variable domain (remainder filled in from reference TRBV5-6 and TRBJ2-3): DAGVTQSPTHLIKTRGQQVTLRCSPKSGHDTVSWYQQALGQGPQFIFQYYEEEERQRGNFPDRFSGHQFPNYSSELNVNALLLGDSALYLCASSPVGVTDTQYFGPGTRLTVL.